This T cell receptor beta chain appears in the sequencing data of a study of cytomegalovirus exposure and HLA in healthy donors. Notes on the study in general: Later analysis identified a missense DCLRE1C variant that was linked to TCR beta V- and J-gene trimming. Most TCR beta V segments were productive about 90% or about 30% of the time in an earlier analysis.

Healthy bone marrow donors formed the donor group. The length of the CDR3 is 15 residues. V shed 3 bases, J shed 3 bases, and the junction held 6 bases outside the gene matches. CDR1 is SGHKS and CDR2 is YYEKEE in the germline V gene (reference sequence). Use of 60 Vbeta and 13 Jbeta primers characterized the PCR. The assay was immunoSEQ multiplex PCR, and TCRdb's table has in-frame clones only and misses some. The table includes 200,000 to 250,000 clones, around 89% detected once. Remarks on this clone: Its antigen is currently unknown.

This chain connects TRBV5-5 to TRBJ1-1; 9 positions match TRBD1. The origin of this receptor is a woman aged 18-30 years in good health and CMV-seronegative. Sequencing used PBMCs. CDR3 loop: CASSSGQGRDTEAFF. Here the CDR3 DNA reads TGTGCCAGCAGCTCCGGACAGGGGAGGGACACTGAAGCTTTCTTT.